One and the same sample provided the 7 T cell receptor beta chains below, sequenced in a study of CD8 T cells in ankylosing spondylitis. The antigens for these receptors are not known. TCRdb re-called the 5' RACE reads through MiXCR, storing one row per CDR3 protein. Found here are 800,000 to 900,000 distinct CDR3 sequences, about an eighth of them singletons; the top ten hold approximately 0.46%. The study, taken as a whole, reports: Roughly eight highly homologous variants formed a TCR beta motif that appeared characteristic of ankylosing spondylitis blood.

Sequenced: blood, either unsorted or a sorted T cell fraction (not recorded which). These receptors were collected from a male donor with ankylosing spondylitis.

This clonotype was counted a few times. V and J are TRBV15 and TRBJ2-1, with D perhaps matching TRBD2 (6 bases). This CDR3 has 17 residues. Per germline, CDR1 LNHNV and CDR2 YYDKDF (reference sequence). The ends were cut back, 1 base at V and 0 bases at J, with 13 bases in the middle. This chain's CDR3 is CATSRAPAGSSYNEQFF. CDR3 DNA: TGTGCCACCAGCAGAGCCCCGGCGGGAAGCTCCTACAATGAGCAGTTCTTC.

The chain is built from TRBV12-3 or TRBV12-4 and TRBJ2-5; D gene unclear. CDR3 length: 11 residues. V shed 6 bases and J shed 5 bases, with 7 bases lying between them. The CDR3 bases are TGTGCCAGCAGCACGACGGAGACCCAGTACTTC. This codes for CASSTTETQYF.

The rearrangement joins TRBV24-1 to TRBJ2-1, with D possibly being TRBD1 or TRBD2 (6 bases each). Per the germline V gene, CDR1 is KGHDR and CDR2 is SFDVKD. V was cut by 7 bases and J by 8 bases, with 17 bases left in between. The CDR3 runs 14 residues. DNA for the CDR3: TGTGCCACCAGCAGAGGGGGGCCGCTGGATGAGCAGTTCTTC. As protein: CATSRGGPLDEQFF.

This clonotype was seen repeatedly, ten times or more. The chain carries TRBV12-3 or TRBV12-4 and TRBJ2-2; D not certain. Deletions cut 5 bases from V and 5 bases from J, with 18 bases between. The CDR3 is 16 amino acids. CDR3 region: CASSVGAVIGTGELFF. The CDR3 nucleotides read TGTGCCAGCAGTGTAGGAGCCGTGATAGGGACCGGGGAGCTGTTTTTT.

Of note for this clonotype: An end of the junction differs from the germline gene, which may be a read error. The rearrangement uses TRBV6-1 and TRBJ2-1, with 16 bases fitting TRBD2. CDR1 is MNHNS, CDR2 SASEGT, per germline. The CDR3 extends over 14 amino acids. The CDR3 nucleotides read TGTGCCAGCACTGAGGGACTAGCGGGGGGGCTTCTACGTTTC. It translates to CASTEGLAGGLLRF.

V usage is TRBV12-3 or TRBV12-4 and J usage is TRBJ2-4, with 8 bases that match TRBD2. The V gene end was trimmed by 5 bases and the J gene end by 0 bases; junction bases not matched to a gene: 3. The CDR3 spans 15 residues. The CDR3 nucleotides are TGTGCCAGCAGTAAGCGGGAGCTAGCCAAAAACATTCAGTACTTC. It codes for CASSKRELAKNIQYF.

The rearrangement joins TRBV18 to TRBJ2-2; D uncertain. V lost 3 bases to trimming and J lost 3 bases, with 17 bases between them. From germline, CDR1 is KGHSH and CDR2 LQKENI. The CDR3 sequence is 17 residues long. CDR3: CASSPAGDGYDTGELFF. The CDR3 DNA reads as TGTGCCAGCTCACCGGCTGGCGACGGCTACGACACCGGGGAGCTGTTTTTT.